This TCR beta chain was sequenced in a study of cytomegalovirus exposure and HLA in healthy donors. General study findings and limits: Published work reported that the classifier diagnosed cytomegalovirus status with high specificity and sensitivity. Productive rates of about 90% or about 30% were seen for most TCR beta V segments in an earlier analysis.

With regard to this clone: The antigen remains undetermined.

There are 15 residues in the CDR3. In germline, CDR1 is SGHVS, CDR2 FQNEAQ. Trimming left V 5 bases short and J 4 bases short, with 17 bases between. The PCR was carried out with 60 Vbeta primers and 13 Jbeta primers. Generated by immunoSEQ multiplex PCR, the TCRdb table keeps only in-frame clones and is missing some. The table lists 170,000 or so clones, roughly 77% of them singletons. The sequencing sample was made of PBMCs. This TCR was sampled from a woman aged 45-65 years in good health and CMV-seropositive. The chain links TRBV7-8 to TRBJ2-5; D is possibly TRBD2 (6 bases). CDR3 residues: CASSGRDGTRETQYF. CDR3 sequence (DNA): TGTGCCAGCAGCGGGCGGGACGGGACCAGAGAGACCCAGTACTTC.